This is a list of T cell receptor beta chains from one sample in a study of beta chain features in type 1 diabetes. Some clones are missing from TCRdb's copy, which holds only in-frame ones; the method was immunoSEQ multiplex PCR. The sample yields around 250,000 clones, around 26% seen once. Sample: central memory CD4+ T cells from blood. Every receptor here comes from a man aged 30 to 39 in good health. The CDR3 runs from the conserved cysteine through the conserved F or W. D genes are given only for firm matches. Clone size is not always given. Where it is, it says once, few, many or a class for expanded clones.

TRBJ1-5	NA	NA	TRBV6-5	CASSYSIFSEQPQHF	TGTGCCAGCAGTTACTCGATTTTTTCGGAGCAGCCCCAGCATTTT
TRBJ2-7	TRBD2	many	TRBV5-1	CASSFSGGEQYF	TGCGCCAGCAGCTTTTCGGGGGGCGAGCAGTACTTC
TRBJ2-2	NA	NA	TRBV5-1	CASSLKTNTGELFF	TGCGCCAGCAGCTTGAAAACGAACACCGGGGAGCTGTTTTTT
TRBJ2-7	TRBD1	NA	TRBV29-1	CSVRTGGEQYF	TGCAGCGTCCGGACAGGGGGCGAGCAGTACTTC
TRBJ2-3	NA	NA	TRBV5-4	CASSSARISTDTQYF	TGTGCCAGCAGCTCCGCCAGGATTAGCACAGATACGCAGTATTTT
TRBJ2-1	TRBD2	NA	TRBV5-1	CASSPGGPLSSYNEQFF	TGCGCCAGCAGCCCGGGGGGTCCATTAAGCTCCTACAATGAGCAGTTCTTC
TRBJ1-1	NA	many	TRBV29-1	CSAQGRVNTEAFF	TGCAGCGCACAGGGAAGGGTGAACACTGAAGCTTTCTTT
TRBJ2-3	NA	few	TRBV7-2	CASSTPRGTQYF	TGTGCCAGCAGCACGCCGCGGGGTACGCAGTATTTT
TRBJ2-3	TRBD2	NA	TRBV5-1	CASSLEGGRLTDTQYF	TGCGCCAGCAGCTTGGAAGGCGGGAGGTTGACAGATACGCAGTATTTT
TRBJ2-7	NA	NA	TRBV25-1	CASSDFASTVHGEQYF	TGTGCCAGCAGTGATTTCGCCTCTACGGTGCACGGCGAGCAGTACTTC
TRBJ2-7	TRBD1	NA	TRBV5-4	CASSSATGGSYEQYF	TGTGCCAGCAGCTCGGCGACAGGGGGATCCTACGAGCAGTACTTC
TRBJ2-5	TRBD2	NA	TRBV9	CASSARGRGETQYF	TGTGCCAGCAGCGCCCGAGGGAGGGGAGAGACCCAGTACTTC
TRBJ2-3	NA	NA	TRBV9	CASSSQSGHTTDTQYF	TGTGCCAGCAGCTCCCAATCCGGGCATACGACAGATACGCAGTATTTT
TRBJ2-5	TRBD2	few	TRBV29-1	CSVERGEQETQYF	TGCAGCGTGGAGCGGGGGGAGCAAGAGACCCAGTACTTC
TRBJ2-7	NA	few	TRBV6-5	CASSYSGRNYEQYF	TGTGCCAGCAGTTACTCGGGGCGGAACTACGAGCAGTACTTC
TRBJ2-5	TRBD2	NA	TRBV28	CATSTSGEETQYF	TGTGCCACTTCGACTAGCGGTGAAGAGACCCAGTACTTC
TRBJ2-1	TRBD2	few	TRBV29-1	CSVWTSINEQFF	TGCAGCGTCTGGACTAGCATCAATGAGCAGTTCTTC
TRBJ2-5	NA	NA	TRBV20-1	CSAGEGETQYF	TGCAGTGCTGGGGAAGGAGAGACCCAGTACTTC
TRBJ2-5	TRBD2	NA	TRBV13	CASSPRTSGSRETQYF	TGTGCCAGCAGCCCCCGGACTAGCGGGAGTCGGGAGACCCAGTACTTC
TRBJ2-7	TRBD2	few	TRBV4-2	CASSRGLAGEVEQYF	TGTGCCAGCAGCCGCGGACTAGCGGGAGAAGTCGAGCAGTACTTC
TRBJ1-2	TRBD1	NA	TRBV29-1	CSVTTGAGGYTF	TGCAGCGTCACCACAGGGGCGGGTGGCTACACCTTC
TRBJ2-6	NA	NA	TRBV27	CASSSWGRRWSGANVLTF	TGTGCCAGCAGTTCATGGGGACGTCGCTGGTCTGGGGCCAACGTCCTGACTTTC
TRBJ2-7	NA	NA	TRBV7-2	CASSWGDSGSYEQYF	TGTGCCAGCAGCTGGGGGGACAGCGGCTCCTACGAGCAGTACTTC
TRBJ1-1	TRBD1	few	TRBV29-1	CSVEILQGANTEAFF	TGCAGCGTTGAAATCTTGCAGGGGGCGAACACTGAAGCTTTCTTT
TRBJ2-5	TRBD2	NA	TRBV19	CASSAVVLAGDETQYF	TGTGCCAGTAGTGCCGTAGTACTAGCGGGAGACGAGACCCAGTACTTC
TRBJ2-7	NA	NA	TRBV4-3	CASSQEWLYSYEQYF	TGCGCCAGCAGCCAAGAATGGCTCTACTCCTACGAGCAGTACTTC
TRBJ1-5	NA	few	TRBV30	CAWSVIQGSQPQHF	TGTGCCTGGAGTGTAATCCAGGGGAGTCAGCCCCAGCATTTT
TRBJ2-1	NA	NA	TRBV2	CASSEGSPSRPNEQFF	TGTGCCAGCAGTGAAGGAAGTCCAAGCCGCCCCAATGAGCAGTTCTTC
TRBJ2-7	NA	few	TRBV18	CASSANKGDEQYF	TGTGCCAGCTCAGCCAATAAAGGGGACGAGCAGTACTTC
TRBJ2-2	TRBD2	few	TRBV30	CAWSVNRLADLAGELFF	TGTGCCTGGAGTGTAAACCGACTAGCCGACCTCGCCGGGGAGCTGTTTTTT
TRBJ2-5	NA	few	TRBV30	CAWSVGTYQETQYF	TGTGCCTGGAGTGTAGGGACATACCAAGAGACCCAGTACTTC
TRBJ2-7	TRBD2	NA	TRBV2	CASSVSGLVLYEQYF	TGTGCCAGCAGTGTTAGTGGACTAGTCCTCTACGAGCAGTACTTC
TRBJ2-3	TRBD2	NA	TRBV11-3	CASSLDSGLAGVGDTQYF	TGTGCCAGCAGCTTAGATTCAGGACTAGCGGGAGTTGGAGATACGCAGTATTTT
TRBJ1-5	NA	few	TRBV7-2	CASSPQGTNQPQHF	TGTGCCAGCAGCCCACAGGGAACCAATCAGCCCCAGCATTTT